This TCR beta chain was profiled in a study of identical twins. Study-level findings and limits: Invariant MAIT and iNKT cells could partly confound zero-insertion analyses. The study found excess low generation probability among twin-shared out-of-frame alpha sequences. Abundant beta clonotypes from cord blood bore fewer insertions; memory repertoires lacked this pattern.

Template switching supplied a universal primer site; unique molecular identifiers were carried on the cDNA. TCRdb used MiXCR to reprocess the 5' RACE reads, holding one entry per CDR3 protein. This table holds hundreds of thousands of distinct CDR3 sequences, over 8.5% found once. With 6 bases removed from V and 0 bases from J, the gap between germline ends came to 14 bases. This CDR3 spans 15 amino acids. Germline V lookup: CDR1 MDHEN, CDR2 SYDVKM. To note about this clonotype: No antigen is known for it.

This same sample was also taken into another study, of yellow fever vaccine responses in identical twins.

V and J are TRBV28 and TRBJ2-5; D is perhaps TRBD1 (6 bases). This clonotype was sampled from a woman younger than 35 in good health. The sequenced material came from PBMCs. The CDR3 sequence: CASSGRDTYQETQYF. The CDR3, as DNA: TGTGCCAGCAGCGGCCGGGACACTTACCAAGAGACCCAGTACTTC.